This TCR beta chain emerged from a study of T and B cells in COVID-19 patients. Study details: Most recovered patients had mild to moderate COVID-19 treated as outpatients.

Each TRB amplification used roughly 220-550 ng of genomic DNA from blood. CDR1 and CDR2 from the germline V gene are LNHDA and SQIVND (reference sequence). Unmatched junction bases numbered 9, after V lost 3 bases and J lost 12 bases. The CDR3 extends over 13 amino acids. BIOMED2 TRB-A/B primer pools were used in multiplex TRB PCR. TCRdb analysed the multiplex PCR reads with MiXCR anew, one entry per CDR3 protein. The sample carries 10,000 to 15,000 distinct CDR3 sequences, nearly 30% recorded once. This clonotype is labeled as medium-sized. Sequencing was carried out using blood. This sequence was found in a human donor who had recovered from COVID-19. The gene calls are TRBV19 and TRBJ2-3; 7 nucleotides agree with TRBD1. CDR3 region: CASSIEQGTRQYF. The CDR3, as DNA: TGTGCCAGTAGTATTGAACAGGGGACACGACAGTATTTT.